The subject of this entry is one TCR beta chain. The sample comes from a study of blood T cell repertoires in COVID-19. Study overall: Collection of acute and convalescent COVID-19 samples took place in the United States, Italy and Spain.

Measured with immunoSEQ multiplex PCR; TCRdb has only the in-frame clones, and not every one. The sample has roughly 100,000 clones, more than 85% seen once. The CDR3 has 14 residues. Germline lookup yields CDR1 MNHEY and CDR2 SVGAGI. With 2 bases removed from V and 7 bases from J, the gap between germline ends came to 11 bases. The J gene is TRBJ2-2, the V gene TRBV6-5, with a tentative D call TRBD2 (6 bases). The clonotype comes from a human donor in a cohort sampled during active COVID-19. The sequencing sample was made of peripheral blood. The CDR3 loop is CASSYGGAGGELFF. The CDR3 nucleotides read TGTGCCAGCAGTTACGGCGGGGCGGGCGGGGAGCTGTTTTTT.